Each of the 2 T cell receptor beta chains below was sequenced from the same sample in a study of blood T cell repertoires in COVID-19. Clones were sequenced by immunoSEQ multiplex PCR, and TCRdb holds only the in-frame ones, with some missing. The sample lists about 67,000 clones, 88% occurring once. The sequenced sample consisted of peripheral blood. Receptors originate from a woman aged 60-70 years with acute or convalescent COVID-19.

CDR3 protein: CASSLTVNTEAFF. DNA of the CDR3: TGTGCCAGTAGCTTGACTGTGAACACTGAAGCTTTCTTT. The chain is built from TRBV19 and TRBJ1-1; D uncertain. The V and J ends lost 6 bases and 0 bases respectively, with 8 bases between them. Per germline, CDR1 LNHDA and CDR2 SQIVND (reference sequence). The CDR3 loop spans 13 amino acids. Full variable domain (missing parts from reference TRBV19 and TRBJ1-1): DGGITQSPKYLFRKEGQNVTLSCEQNLNHDAMYWYRQDPGQGLRLIYYSQIVNDFQKGDIAEGYSVSREKKESFPLTVTSAQKNPTAFYLCASSLTVNTEAFFGQGTRLTVV.

The gene calls are TRBV5-6 and TRBJ2-2; 8 bases agree with TRBD1. Germline V CDR1 and CDR2: SGHDT, YYEEEE. The V and J ends lost 0 bases and 5 bases, in that order; junction bases with no gene match: 3. The CDR3 consists of 15 residues. For the CDR3, the DNA is TGTGCCAGCAGCTTGGGTCACAGGGGGACCGGGGAGCTGTTTTTT. Its protein product is CASSLGHRGTGELFF.